This T cell receptor beta chain was documented in a study of shared clonotypes between healthy human individuals. Study outcomes and limitations: Sorted-subset sequencing was shown by rarefaction to be incomplete despite large depth. Researchers sampled blood only, noting tissue repertoires likely differ.

Trimming cost V 6 bases and J 4 bases, with 10 bases left between them. The germline CDR1 and CDR2 sequences are MNHEY and SVGAGI. The CDR3 has 13 residues. CD4+ cells yielded CD45RA+ naive and CD45RA-negative memory subsets. TCRdb's copy holds only in-frame clones and misses some; the assay was immunoSEQ multiplex PCR. The table has about 1 million clones, roughly 75% seen once; the top ten hold nearly 1.5%. The sample holds a few counts of this clone. Its antigen is as yet unknown. Different DNA sequences within this sample yield the same CDR3. The chain is built from TRBV6-5 and TRBJ1-5; D not certain. This clonotype was obtained from a man aged 18 to 35 in good health. Specimen: memory CD4+ T cells sorted from blood. Subset reported: CD45RA-negative fraction. DNA for the CDR3: TGTGCCAGCAGATCCAACAGTAATCAGCCCCAGCATTTT. Its protein is CASRSNSNQPQHF.